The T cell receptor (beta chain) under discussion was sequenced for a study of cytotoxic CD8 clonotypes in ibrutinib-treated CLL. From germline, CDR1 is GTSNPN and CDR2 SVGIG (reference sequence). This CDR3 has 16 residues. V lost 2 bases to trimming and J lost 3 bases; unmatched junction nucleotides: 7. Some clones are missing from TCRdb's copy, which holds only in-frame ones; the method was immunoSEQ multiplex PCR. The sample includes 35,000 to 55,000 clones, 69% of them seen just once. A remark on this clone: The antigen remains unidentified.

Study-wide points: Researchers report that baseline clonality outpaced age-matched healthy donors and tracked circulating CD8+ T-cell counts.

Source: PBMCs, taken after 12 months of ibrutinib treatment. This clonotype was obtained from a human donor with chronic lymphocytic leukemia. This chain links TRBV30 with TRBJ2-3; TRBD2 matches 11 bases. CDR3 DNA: TGTGCCTGGAGTCAAATCGGGACTAGCGGTACAGATACGCAGTATTTT. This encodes CAWSQIGTSGTDTQYF. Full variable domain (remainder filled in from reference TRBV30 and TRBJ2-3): SQTIHQWPATLVQPVGSPLSLECTVEGTSNPNLYWYRQAAGRGLQLLFYSVGIGQISSEVPQNLSASRPQDRQFILSSKKLLLSDSGFYLCAWSQIGTSGTDTQYFGPGTRLTVL.